The sequence of this TCR beta chain was determined in a study of T cells after yellow fever vaccination. TCR cDNA, made by 5'RACE template switching, carried an added universal primer site and UMIs. One entry per CDR3 protein results from TCRdb running MiXCR on the 5' RACE reads. The repertoire has some 350,000 distinct CDR3 sequences, 3% to 4.5% of them found once; the top ten carry roughly 26%. Germline lookup yields CDR1 KGHDR and CDR2 SFDVKD. The CDR3 covers 11 residues. V gave up 9 bases and J gave up 4 bases, with 7 bases separating them. There are many counts of this clonotype. The chain employs TRBV24-1 and TRBJ2-3, with TRBD1 as a possible D gene (5 bases). This sequence was found in a man aged 18 to 35 who received the YFV17D yellow fever vaccine. Sequences were derived from PBMCs, sampled 5 days after the yellow fever booster vaccination. The chain's CDR3 is CATQGPDTQYF. The CDR3, as DNA: TGTGCCACCCAGGGTCCAGATACGCAGTATTTT.